This TCR beta chain was found in a study of neurological immune-mediated disorders. The CDR3 length is 14 residues. Germline V gene sequence: CDR1 SGHVS, CDR2 FNYEAQ. J gave up 2 bases and V 2 bases, and 0 bases lay outside the gene matches. In this sample, this clonotype turned up many times. With 10-nucleotide random UMIs, 5'RACE was used to make the cDNA. TCRdb re-derived calls from the 5' RACE reads in MiXCR, one entry per CDR3 protein. Among 25,000 to 35,000 distinct CDR3 sequences listed, approximately 1.5% were seen once. What was sequenced was PBMCs. The chain uses TRBV7-6 and TRBJ1-1, with 9 bases identical to TRBD1. The sequence came from a woman aged 30 to 39 with multiple sclerosis. The CDR3, as DNA: TGTGCCAGCAGCTTAACAGGGGGCAACACTGAAGCTTTCTTT. Encoded protein: CASSLTGGNTEAFF.